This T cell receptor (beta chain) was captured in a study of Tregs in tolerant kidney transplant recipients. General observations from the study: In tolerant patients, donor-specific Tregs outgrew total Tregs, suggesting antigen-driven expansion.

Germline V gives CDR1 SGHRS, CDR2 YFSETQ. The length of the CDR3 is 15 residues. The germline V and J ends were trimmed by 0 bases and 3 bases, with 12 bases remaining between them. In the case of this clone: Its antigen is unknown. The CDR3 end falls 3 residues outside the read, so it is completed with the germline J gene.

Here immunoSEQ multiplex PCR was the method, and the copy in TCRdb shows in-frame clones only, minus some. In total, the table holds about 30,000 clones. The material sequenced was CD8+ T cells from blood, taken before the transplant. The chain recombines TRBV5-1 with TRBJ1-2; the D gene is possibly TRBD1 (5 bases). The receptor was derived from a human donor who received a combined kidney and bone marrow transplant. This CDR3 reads CASSLAVQTDYGYTF. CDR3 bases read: TGCGCCAGCAGCTTGGCCGTACAGACAGACTATGGC. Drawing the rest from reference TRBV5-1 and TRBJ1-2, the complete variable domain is KAGVTQTPRYLIKTRGQQVTLSCSPISGHRSVSWYQQTPGQGLQFLFEYFSETQRNKGNFPGRFSGRQFSNSRSEMNVSTLELGDSALYLCASSLAVQTDYGYTFGSGTRLTVV.